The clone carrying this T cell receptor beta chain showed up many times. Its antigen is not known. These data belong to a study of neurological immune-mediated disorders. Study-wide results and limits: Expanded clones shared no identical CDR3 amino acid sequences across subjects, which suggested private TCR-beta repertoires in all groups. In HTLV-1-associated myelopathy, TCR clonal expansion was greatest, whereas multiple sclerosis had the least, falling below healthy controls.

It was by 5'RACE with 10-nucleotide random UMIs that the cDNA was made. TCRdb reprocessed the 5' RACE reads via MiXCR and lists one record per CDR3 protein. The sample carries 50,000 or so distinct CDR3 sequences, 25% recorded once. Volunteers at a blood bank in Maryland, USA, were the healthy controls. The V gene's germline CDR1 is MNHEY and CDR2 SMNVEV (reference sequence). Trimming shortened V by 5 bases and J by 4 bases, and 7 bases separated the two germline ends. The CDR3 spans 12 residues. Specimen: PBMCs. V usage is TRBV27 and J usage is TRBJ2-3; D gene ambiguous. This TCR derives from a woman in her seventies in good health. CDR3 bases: TGTGCCAGCAGTCCCCGGGCAGATACGCAGTATTTT. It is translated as CASSPRADTQYF.